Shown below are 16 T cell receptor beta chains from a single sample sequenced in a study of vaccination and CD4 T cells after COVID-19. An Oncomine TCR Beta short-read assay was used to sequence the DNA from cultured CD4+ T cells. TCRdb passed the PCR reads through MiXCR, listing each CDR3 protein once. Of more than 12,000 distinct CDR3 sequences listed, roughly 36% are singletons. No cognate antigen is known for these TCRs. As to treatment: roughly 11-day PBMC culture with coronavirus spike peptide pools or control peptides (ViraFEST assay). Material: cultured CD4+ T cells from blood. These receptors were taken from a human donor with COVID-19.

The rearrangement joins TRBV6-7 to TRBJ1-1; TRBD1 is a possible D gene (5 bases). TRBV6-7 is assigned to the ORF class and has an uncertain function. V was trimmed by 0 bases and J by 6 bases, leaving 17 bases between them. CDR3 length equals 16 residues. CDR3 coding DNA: TGTGCCAGCAGTTACTCGTCCTGGGGGGGTGCCCCTGAAGCTTTCTTT. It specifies CASSYSSWGGAPEAFF.

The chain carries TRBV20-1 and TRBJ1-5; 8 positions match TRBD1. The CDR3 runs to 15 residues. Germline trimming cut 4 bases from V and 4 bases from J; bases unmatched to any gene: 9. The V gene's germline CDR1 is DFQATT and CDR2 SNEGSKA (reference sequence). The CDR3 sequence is CSATKDREVNQPQHF. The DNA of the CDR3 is TGCAGTGCTACCAAGGACAGGGAGGTTAATCAGCCCCAGCATTTT.

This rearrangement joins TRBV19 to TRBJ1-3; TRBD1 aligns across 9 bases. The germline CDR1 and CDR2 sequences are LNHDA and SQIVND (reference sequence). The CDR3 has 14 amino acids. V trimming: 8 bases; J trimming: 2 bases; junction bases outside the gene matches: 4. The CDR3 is CASYDRGAGNTIYF. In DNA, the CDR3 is TGTGCCAGTTACGACAGGGGGGCTGGAAACACCATATATTTT.

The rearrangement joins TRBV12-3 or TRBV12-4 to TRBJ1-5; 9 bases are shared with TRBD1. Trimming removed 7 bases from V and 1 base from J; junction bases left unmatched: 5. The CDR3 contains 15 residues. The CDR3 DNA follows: TGTGCCAGCATTAATGACAGGGGGAGCAATCAGCCCCAGCATTTT. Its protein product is CASINDRGSNQPQHF.

The DNA for the CDR3 is TGCGCCAGCAGCTTGGTTCCAGAAGCTAACTATGGCTACACCTTC. Its protein product is CASSLVPEANYGYTF. V and J are TRBV5-1 and TRBJ1-2, with D hard to call. Per the germline V gene, CDR1 is SGHRS and CDR2 is YFSETQ. The ends were cut back, 0 bases at V and 0 bases at J, with 9 bases in the middle. CDR3 length: 15 residues.

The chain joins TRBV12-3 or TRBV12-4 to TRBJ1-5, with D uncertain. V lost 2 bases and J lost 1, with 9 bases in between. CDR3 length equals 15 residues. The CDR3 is CASSLRWESNQPQHF. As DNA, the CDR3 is TGTGCCAGCAGTTTACGGTGGGAAAGCAATCAGCCCCAGCATTTT.

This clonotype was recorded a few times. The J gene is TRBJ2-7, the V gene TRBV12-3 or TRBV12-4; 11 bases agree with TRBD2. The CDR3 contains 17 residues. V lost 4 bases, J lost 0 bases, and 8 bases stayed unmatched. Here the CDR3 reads CASSSPLSGGDSYEQYF. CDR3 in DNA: TGTGCCAGCAGTTCACCCCTTAGCGGGGGGGACTCCTACGAGCAGTACTTC.

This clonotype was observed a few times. CDR3 bases: TGTGTCTACCGGGGGGGCCTTACAGATACGCAGTATTTT. It codes for CVYRGGLTDTQYF. The V and J genes are TRBV30 and TRBJ2-3; 8 bases fit TRBD2. The CDR3 has 13 amino acids. Germline V gene sequence: CDR1 GTSNPN, CDR2 SVGIG (reference sequence).

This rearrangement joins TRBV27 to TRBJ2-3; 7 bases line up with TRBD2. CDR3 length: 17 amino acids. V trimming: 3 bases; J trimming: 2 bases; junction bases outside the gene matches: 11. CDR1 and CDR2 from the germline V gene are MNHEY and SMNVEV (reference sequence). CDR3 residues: CASSFQLRGYPTDTQYF. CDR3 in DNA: TGTGCCAGCAGTTTCCAGTTGCGGGGGTACCCCACAGATACGCAGTATTTT.

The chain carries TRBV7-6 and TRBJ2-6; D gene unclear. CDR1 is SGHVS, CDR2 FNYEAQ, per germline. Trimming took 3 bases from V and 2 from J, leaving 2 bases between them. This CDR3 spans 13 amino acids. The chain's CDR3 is CASSFAGANVLTF. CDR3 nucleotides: TGTGCCAGCAGCTTCGCTGGGGCCAACGTCCTGACTTTC.

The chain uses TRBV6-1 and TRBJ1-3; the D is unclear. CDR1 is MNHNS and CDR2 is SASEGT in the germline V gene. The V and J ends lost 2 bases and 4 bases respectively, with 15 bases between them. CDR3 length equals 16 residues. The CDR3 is CASSEHQVNPGNTIYF. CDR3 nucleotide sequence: TGTGCCAGCAGTGAACATCAGGTTAACCCCGGAAACACCATATATTTT.

DNA for the CDR3: TGCGCCAGCAGCCTCGCGGGACAGCCATCAGATACGCAGTATTTT. Amino acids: CASSLAGQPSDTQYF. This chain joins TRBV4-1 and TRBJ2-3, with D possibly being TRBD1 (7 bases). Germline CDR1 MGHRA, CDR2 YSYEKL. This CDR3 comprises 15 residues. The ends were cut back, 4 bases at V and 4 bases at J, with 15 bases in the middle.

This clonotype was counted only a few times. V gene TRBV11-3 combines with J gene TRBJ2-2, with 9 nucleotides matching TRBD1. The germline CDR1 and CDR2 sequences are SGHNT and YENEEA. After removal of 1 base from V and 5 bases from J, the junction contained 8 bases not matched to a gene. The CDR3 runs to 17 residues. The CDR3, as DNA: TGTGCCAGCAGCTTAGGCGATGGACAGGGGCTGACCGGGGAGCTGTTTTTT. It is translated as CASSLGDGQGLTGELFF. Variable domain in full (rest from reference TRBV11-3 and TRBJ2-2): EAGVVQSPRYKIIEKKQPVAFWCNPISGHNTLYWYLQNLGQGPELLIRYENEEAVDDSQLPKDRFSAERLKGVDSTLKIQPAELGDSAVYLCASSLGDGQGLTGELFFGEGSRLTVL.

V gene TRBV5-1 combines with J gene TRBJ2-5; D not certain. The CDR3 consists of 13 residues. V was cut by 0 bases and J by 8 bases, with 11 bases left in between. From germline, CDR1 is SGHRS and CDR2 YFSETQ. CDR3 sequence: CASSLEVVDTQYF. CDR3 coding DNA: TGCGCCAGCAGCTTGGAAGTTGTGGATACCCAGTACTTC.

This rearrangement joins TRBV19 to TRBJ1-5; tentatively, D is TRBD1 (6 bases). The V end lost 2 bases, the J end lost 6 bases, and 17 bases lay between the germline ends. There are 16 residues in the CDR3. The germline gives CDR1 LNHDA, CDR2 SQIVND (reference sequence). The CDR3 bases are TGTGCCAGTAGTATAACCCTTCAGGGGATGGGTCAGCCCCAGCATTTT. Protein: CASSITLQGMGQPQHF.

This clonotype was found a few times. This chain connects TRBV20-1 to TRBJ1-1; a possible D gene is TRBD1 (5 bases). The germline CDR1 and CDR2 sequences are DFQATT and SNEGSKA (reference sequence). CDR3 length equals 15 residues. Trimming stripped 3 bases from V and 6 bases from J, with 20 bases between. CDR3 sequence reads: CSASPPGLVFPEAFF. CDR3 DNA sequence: TGCAGTGCTAGCCCGCCAGGGCTCGTTTTTCCTGAAGCTTTCTTT.